These T cell receptor beta chains were read from a single sample in a study of glioma-infiltrating T cells. TCRdb re-called the multiplex PCR reads through MiXCR, storing one row per CDR3 protein. The data show approximately 400,000 distinct CDR3 sequences, roughly two fifths seen once. Material: glioma tissue, nonneoplastic brain tissue, or PBMCs (not recorded which). Receptors were obtained from a human donor with low-grade glioma or glioblastoma, undergoing nonglioma brain surgery, or in good health (not recorded which). Each CDR3 is given with its conserved first and last residue. D genes are given only for firm matches. Some rows mark clone size as missing; the rest say once, few, many or name a class of expanded clone.

J | V | size | D | CDR3 | DNA
TRBJ2-7 | TRBV28 | many | NA | CASSSRRASYEQYF | TGTGCCAGCAGTTCCCGGAGAGCATCCTACGAGCAGTACTTC
TRBJ2-7 | TRBV2 | NA | TRBD1 | CASSERTGAGYEQYF | TGTGCCAGCAGTGAAAGGACAGGGGCCGGCTACGAGCAGTACTTC
TRBJ1-4 | TRBV6-1 | few | NA | CASSEAIVGTHNEKLFF | TGTGCCAGCAGTGAAGCTATCGTGGGTACCCATAATGAAAAACTGTTTTTT
TRBJ1-2 | TRBV20-1 | many | NA | CSARDGELGYTF | TGCAGTGCTAGAGATGGGGAGCTTGGCTACACCTTC
TRBJ1-1 | TRBV12-3/TRBV12-4 | NA | NA | CASSLVGRGWTEAFF | TGTGCCAGCAGTTTAGTAGGTAGGGGTTGGACTGAAGCTTTCTTT
TRBJ1-2 | TRBV2 | few | NA | CASRIVDDGYTF | TGTGCCAGCAGGATTGTGGATGATGGCTACACCTTC
TRBJ1-5 | TRBV7-9 | few | TRBD1 | CASSPGTDNYSNQPQHF | TGTGCCAGCAGCCCCGGGACAGACAATTATAGCAATCAGCCCCAGCATTTT
TRBJ2-2 | TRBV28 | NA | NA | CASSSGGKDTGELFF | TGTGCCAGCAGTTCGGGCGGGAAGGATACCGGGGAGCTGTTTTTT
TRBJ2-3 | TRBV4-2 | NA | NA | CASSQRGLFTDTQYF | TGTGCCAGCAGCCAGAGGGGACTTTTCACAGATACGCAGTATTTT
TRBJ2-7 | TRBV20-1 | many | TRBD1 | CSARTGSYEQYF | TGCAGTGCTCGGACAGGGTCTTACGAGCAGTACTTC
TRBJ2-7 | TRBV12-3/TRBV12-4 | NA | NA | CASSPRQEYEQYF | TGTGCCAGCAGTCCCCGACAAGAATACGAGCAGTACTTC
TRBJ2-5 | TRBV7-9 | NA | NA | CASRPRDAGTQYF | TGTGCCAGCAGACCCCGGGACGCGGGGACCCAGTACTTC
TRBJ1-4 | TRBV7-9 | NA | TRBD1 | CASSETTGSTNEKLFF | TGTGCCAGCAGCGAGACGACAGGGTCAACTAATGAAAAACTGTTTTTT
TRBJ2-7 | TRBV4-2 | NA | TRBD1 | CASSMGTGRHEQYF | TGTGCCAGCAGCATGGGGACAGGGAGGCACGAGCAGTACTTC
TRBJ2-3 | TRBV4-1 | NA | NA | CASSQDRLGEEDTQYF | TGCGCCAGCAGCCAAGATCGGCTGGGGGAGGAAGATACGCAGTATTTT
TRBJ2-7 | TRBV20-1 | NA | NA | CSASWGVSYEQYF | TGCAGTGCTAGTTGGGGGGTCTCCTACGAGCAGTACTTC
TRBJ2-1 | TRBV28 | many | TRBD1 | CASSSGQGSLYEQFF | TGTGCCAGCAGCTCCGGACAGGGGAGCCTCTATGAGCAGTTCTTC
TRBJ1-2 | TRBV20-1 | few | NA | CSAGRGDGYTF | TGCAGTGCTGGCCGCGGGGATGGCTACACCTTC
TRBJ2-2 | TRBV4-2 | NA | TRBD2 | CASSPSGRGVSTGELSF | TGTGCCAGCAGCCCCAGTGGTCGGGGGGTGAGCACCGGGGAGCTGTCTTTT
TRBJ2-7 | TRBV6-1 | few | TRBD1 | CATLGQVVYEQYF | TGTGCCACCTTGGGACAGGTGGTCTACGAGCAGTACTTC
TRBJ2-1 | TRBV27 | NA | NA | CTSSLLGFGGTSYNEQFF | TGTACCAGCAGTTTACTCGGTTTCGGCGGGACCTCCTACAATGAGCAGTTCTTC
TRBJ2-7 | TRBV28 | few | NA | CASSRTASGEQYF | TGTGCCAGCAGTCGGACAGCCTCGGGGGAGCAGTACTTC
TRBJ1-1 | TRBV7-2 | NA | NA | CASSYPVGSPAFF | TGTGCCAGCAGCTACCCCGTTGGCTCCCCAGCTTTCTTT
TRBJ2-7 | TRBV4-1 | few | NA | CASSQEDNLGPYEQYF | TGCGCCAGCAGCCAAGAGGACAACCTGGGCCCCTACGAGCAGTACTTC
TRBJ2-1 | TRBV7-2 | NA | TRBD2 | CASSLVAGNYNEQFF | TGTGCCAGCAGCTTAGTAGCGGGAAACTACAATGAGCAGTTCTTC
TRBJ1-2 | TRBV20-1 | few | TRBD1 | CSARGDRGGDYGYTF | TGCAGTGCTAGGGGGGACAGGGGGGGTGACTATGGCTACACCTTC
TRBJ2-3 | TRBV10-3 | NA | TRBD2 | CAISRTSGSASTDTQYF | TGTGCCATCAGTCGGACTAGCGGGAGCGCTAGCACAGATACGCAGTATTTT
TRBJ1-2 | TRBV6-2/TRBV6-3 | many | NA | CASSHSISHPNYGYTF | TGTGCCAGCAGTCACTCCATCAGCCATCCTAACTATGGCTACACCTTC
TRBJ1-1 | TRBV11-2 | NA | NA | CASSHLPDAEAFF | TGTGCCAGCAGCCACCTCCCAGACGCTGAAGCTTTCTTT
TRBJ2-3 | TRBV3-1 | NA | NA | CASSQGGGQTQYF | TGTGCCAGCAGCCAGGGAGGGGGCCAGACGCAGTATTTT
TRBJ1-1 | TRBV7-2 | NA | NA | CASSNPQSTGNTEAFF | TGTGCCAGCAGCAACCCACAAAGTACAGGGAACACTGAAGCTTTCTTT
TRBJ2-1 | TRBV24-1 | NA | TRBD2 | CATSTGLGYNEQFF | TGTGCCACCAGTACGGGACTAGGATACAATGAGCAGTTCTTC
TRBJ2-3 | TRBV4-3 | NA | TRBD2 | CASSRRLAGGPNTDTQYF | TGCGCCAGCAGCCGGCGACTAGCGGGAGGTCCTAACACAGATACGCAGTATTTT
TRBJ2-5 | TRBV6-1 | many | TRBD1 | CASRRTGLQETQYF | TGTGCCAGCAGACGGACAGGGCTCCAAGAGACCCAGTACTTC
TRBJ1-2 | TRBV4-1 | few | NA | CASSQDQVREDGYTF | TGCGCCAGCAGCCAAGATCAGGTCAGGGAGGATGGCTACACCTTC
TRBJ2-7 | TRBV28 | few | TRBD1 | CASRDRDEQYF | TGTGCCAGCAGGGACAGGGACGAGCAGTACTTC
TRBJ1-2 | TRBV4-3 | many | NA | CASSQVGTANYGYTF | TGCGCCAGCAGCCAAGTTGGGACGGCTAACTATGGCTACACCTTC
TRBJ2-7 | TRBV20-1 | NA | TRBD1 | CSVGLGQGRYEQYF | TGCAGCGTTGGGTTGGGACAGGGGAGGTACGAGCAGTACTTC
TRBJ1-6 | TRBV3-1 | NA | TRBD1 | CASSRDRTPLGSPLHF | TGTGCCAGCAGCCGGGACAGGACCCCCTTGGGGTCACCCCTCCACTTT
TRBJ2-7 | TRBV24-1 | few | NA | CATSTGLEQYF | TGTGCCACCAGCACAGGGTTGGAGCAGTACTTC